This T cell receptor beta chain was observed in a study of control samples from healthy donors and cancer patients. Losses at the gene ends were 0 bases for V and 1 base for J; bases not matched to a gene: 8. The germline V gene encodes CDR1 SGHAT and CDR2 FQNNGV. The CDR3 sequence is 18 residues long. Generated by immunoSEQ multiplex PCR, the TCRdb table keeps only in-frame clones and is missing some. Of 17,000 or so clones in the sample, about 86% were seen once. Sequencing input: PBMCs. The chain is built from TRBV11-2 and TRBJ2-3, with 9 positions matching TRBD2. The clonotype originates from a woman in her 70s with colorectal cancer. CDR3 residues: CASSLDQRGAWGTDTQYF. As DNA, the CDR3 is TGTGCCAGCAGCTTAGATCAGCGGGGGGCGTGGGGCACAGATACGCAGTATTTT.